This TCR beta chain was observed in a study of T cell responses to AZD1222 COVID-19 vaccine. The study's findings and limits: Two doses of AZD1222 preceded a rise in Spike-specific TCR breadth and depth. Nearly half of spike-specific TCRs reportedly target variant regions that are unmutated in the B.1.351 and B.1.1.7 variants. Donors in the cohort were predominantly white British and more often female, and clonal diversity was possibly underestimated.

This clone appeared a few times. No antigen is known for it. V was pared by 2 bases and J by 5 bases, with 9 bases between. The CDR3 extends over 13 amino acids. CDR1 and CDR2 (germline): SGHTA, FQGTGA. Profiling relied on immunoSEQ multiplex PCR, and the TCRdb table lists in-frame clones only, not all of them. The table includes roughly 100,000 clones, almost 90% detected once. The rearrangement links TRBV7-3 to TRBJ2-5; D unclear. Sequencing was performed on peripheral blood, taken 28 days after the second AZD1222 dose. The receptor was isolated from an adult who received the AZD1222 COVID-19 vaccine. The CDR3 loop reads CASSLVGGETQYF. In DNA form, the CDR3 reads TGTGCCAGCAGCTTAGTGGGCGGTGAGACCCAGTACTTC.